This note documents a single T cell receptor (beta chain) sequence. Its antigen is unidentified. This specimen belongs to a study of identical twins. Study-wide results and limits: Weaker excess twin sharing was seen among beta out-of-frame sequences. Within monozygotic twins, out-of-frame TCR alpha sharing was underestimated by the models.

The CDR3 is 13 amino acids. CDR1 is SQVTM, CDR2 ANQGSEA, per germline. Trimming cost V 4 bases and J 3 bases, with 13 bases left between them. A universal primer site was created by template switching, with the cDNA bearing unique molecular identifiers. TCRdb reanalysed the 5' RACE reads using MiXCR and keeps one entry per CDR3 protein. The sample holds hundreds of thousands of distinct CDR3 sequences; over 8.5% are singletons and the top ten take 0.75% to 1%. The same data also contributed to another study, on yellow fever vaccine responses in identical twins.

This chain joins TRBV29-1 and TRBJ2-7, with D perhaps TRBD2 (5 bases). The sequence was collected from a woman aged 18-29 years in good health. The sequenced material came from PBMCs. CDR3 DNA: TGCAGCGTTGTGGCGCAAGAGGGCTACGAGCAGTACTTC. Its translation is CSVVAQEGYEQYF.